Following are 21 T cell receptor beta chains from one sample sequenced in a study of regulatory T cells in long-lasting Graves disease. Time point: newly diagnosed GD, antithyroid drugs for less than 3 months. Generation of the TCR library employed RNA extracted from PBMCs. CDR3 regions were amplified by Arm-PCR using iRepertoire HTBI primers to build TCR beta libraries. TCRdb used MiXCR to reprocess the multiplex PCR reads, holding one entry per CDR3 protein. Here the sample spans under 450,000 distinct CDR3 sequences, 12% being singletons. These same records also appear under a second study, on T cells in Graves' hyperthyroidism and ophthalmopathy.

Sequenced material: peripheral blood mononuclear cells (PBMCs), taken at new diagnosis, from a patient treated with antithyroid drugs. These receptors came from a woman aged 18 to 35 with Graves disease.

On this clonotype: Its ends do not fully match the called genes, so a read error is possible. V is TRBV30 and J is TRBJ2-2; D remains unclear. CDR3 length equals 15 residues. Germline V gives CDR1 GTSNPN, CDR2 SVGIG (reference sequence). Here the CDR3 reads CAWSVVRPNSGELFF. The DNA for the CDR3 is TGTGCCTGGAGTGTAGTTCGTCCGAACAGCGGGGAGCTGTTTTTT.

This clonotype has just a few counts. A junction boundary mismatches the germline segment, possibly from a read error. This rearrangement joins TRBV27 to TRBJ1-5; no firm D call. Germline values: CDR1 MNHEY, CDR2 SMNVEV (reference sequence). The CDR3 sequence is 13 residues long. CDR3: CASSFDANQPPHF. In nucleotides, the CDR3 is TGTGCCAGCAGTTTTGACGCGAATCAGCCCCCGCATTTT.

This rearrangement joins TRBV11-2 to TRBJ1-6; the D is unclear. CDR1 and CDR2 (germline): SGHAT, FQNNGV. The V end lost 3 bases, the J end lost 8 bases, and 5 bases lay between the germline ends. The CDR3 extends over 12 amino acids. Here the CDR3 reads CASSFDYSPLHF. For the CDR3, the DNA is TGTGCCAGCAGCTTCGATTATTCACCCCTCCACTTT.

In the case of this clonotype: A much larger clone differs from this one at a single base, so this may be a read error. This chain uses TRBV9 with TRBJ1-4; a weak D match, TRBD1 (5 bases). Trimming took off 4 bases at V and 8 bases at J, with 18 bases between the two ends. This CDR3 contains 15 residues. CDR1 SGDLS and CDR2 YYNGEE come from the germline V gene. CDR3 in amino acids: CASSRAGGGREKLFF. Written as DNA, the CDR3 is TGTGCCAGCAGCCGCGCCGGGGGGGGAAGGGAAAAACTGTTTTTT.

This clonotype was detected many times. The chain has TRBV7-3 and TRBJ2-3; 9 bases fit TRBD2. There are 15 residues in the CDR3. Germline CDR1 SGHTA, CDR2 FQGTGA. Trimming took 2 bases from V and 4 from J; bases not matched to a gene: 4. The CDR3 region has the DNA TGTGCCAGCAGCTTACAGAGCGGGAGGTCAGATACGCAGTATTTT. The encoded protein is CASSLQSGRSDTQYF. The variable domain in full, completed from reference TRBV7-3 and TRBJ2-3, reads GAGVSQTPSNKVTEKGKYVELRCDPISGHTALYWYRQSLGQGPEFLIYFQGTGAADDSGLPNDRFFAVRPEGSVSTLKIQRTERGDSAVYLCASSLQSGRSDTQYFGPGTRLTVL.

The table lists this clonotype with a few counts. V gene TRBV10-3 combines with J gene TRBJ1-4; D is ambiguous. Trimming pared 4 bases from V and 6 bases from J, leaving 12 bases between. The CDR3 is made up of 14 amino acids. The germline V gene has CDR1 ENHRY and CDR2 SYGVKD. The CDR3 region is CAISVGPSDEKLFF. In DNA, the CDR3 is TGTGCCATCAGTGTTGGCCCATCGGATGAAAAACTGTTTTTT.

This clonotype was detected ten times or more. In DNA form, the CDR3 reads TGTGCCAGCAGTTACAGGCAGGGGGTGTACGAGCAGTACGTC. Its protein is CASSYRQGVYEQYV. The chain links TRBV6-5 to TRBJ2-7, with TRBD1 identical over 7 bases. V lost 2 bases and J lost 4; bases outside the gene matches: 5. CDR1 and CDR2 from the germline V gene are MNHEY and SVGAGI. The CDR3 sequence is 14 residues long.

This clonotype was detected ten times or more. The chain has TRBV12-3 or TRBV12-4 and TRBJ1-5; D unclear. The CDR3 has 14 amino acids. Trimming took 6 bases from V and 4 from J, leaving 13 bases between them. CDR3: CASSLTARNQPQHF. The CDR3, as DNA: TGTGCCAGCAGCCTCACAGCTAGGAATCAGCCCCAGCATTTT.

The chain's CDR3 is CASSLWSETRTAQYF. CDR3 nucleotides: TGTGCCAGCAGCCTCTGGTCCGAAACACGAACGGCCCAGTACTTC. This chain links TRBV7-2 with TRBJ2-5, with unresolved D. Germline CDR1 SGHTA, CDR2 FQGNSA. Trimming removed 5 bases from V and 9 bases from J, with 22 bases in between. The CDR3 extends over 15 amino acids.

A few counts support this clonotype. This rearrangement joins TRBV12-3 or TRBV12-4 to TRBJ1-2, with 8 nucleotides matching TRBD1. Unmatched junction bases numbered 10, after V lost 8 bases and J lost 5 bases. This CDR3 spans 14 amino acids. This chain's CDR3 is CASVGTGQLYGYTF. The CDR3 DNA follows: TGTGCCAGCGTGGGGACAGGTCAACTGTATGGCTACACCTTC.

At least ten counts were recorded for this clonotype. This chain connects TRBV10-3 to TRBJ1-5, with D unresolved. The CDR3 spans 15 residues. V lost 6 bases to trimming and J lost 9 bases, with 21 bases between them. Germline CDR1 ENHRY, CDR2 SYGVKD. CDR3 residues: CAISPKSPPVGPQHF. The DNA for the CDR3 is TGTGCCATCAGCCCCAAGAGTCCCCCCGTGGGGCCCCAGCATTTT.

This clonotype has ten or more counts. V gene TRBV6-2 or TRBV6-3 combines with J gene TRBJ2-2; no clear D. The CDR3 length is 24 residues. Trimming removed 1 base from V and 5 bases from J, with 38 bases in between. Looked up from germline, CDR1 is MNHEY and CDR2 is SVGEGT. The CDR3 reads CASSYYTTRRPPGLAPHRTGELFF. CDR3 sequence (DNA): TGTGCCAGCAGTTACTATACAACCCGCCGCCCGCCGGGCTTGGCTCCCCATCGGACCGGGGAGCTGTTTTTT.

This clonotype was recorded a few times. The rearrangement joins TRBV24-1 to TRBJ1-1; D unclear. Trimming cost V 5 bases and J 5 bases, with 5 bases left between them. Germline V gene data show CDR1 as KGHDR and CDR2 as SFDVKD. The CDR3 totals 11 residues. The CDR3 DNA follows: TGTGCCACCAGTGGGGAAACTGAAGCTTTCTTT. This translates into CATSGETEAFF.

This clonotype was picked up many times. This chain connects TRBV7-9 to TRBJ2-2; no firm D call. The CDR3 sequence is 15 residues long. Germline V gives CDR1 SEHNR, CDR2 FQNEAQ (reference sequence). The germline V and J ends were trimmed by 2 bases and 5 bases, with 12 bases remaining between them. The CDR3 loop is CASSLMPATTGELFF. The CDR3 DNA follows: TGTGCCAGCAGCTTAATGCCAGCTACGACCGGGGAGCTGTTTTTT.

In the case of this clonotype: A read error may explain this, as a much larger clone is one base away. The chain carries TRBV30 and TRBJ2-1; 10 bases map to TRBD2. The CDR3 spans 15 residues. CDR1 is GTSNPN and CDR2 is SVGIG in the germline V gene (reference sequence). CDR3 sequence reads: CAWTFLAGGYNGQFF. Here the CDR3 DNA reads TGTGCCTGGACCTTCTTAGCGGGAGGATACAATGGGCAGTTCTTC.

With regard to this clonotype: At one of its ends the junction is not consistent with the germline gene, which may arise from a read error. The chain recombines TRBV20-1 with TRBJ1-1; 8 bases map to TRBD1. The CDR3 sequence is 12 residues long. Germline V CDR1 and CDR2: DFQATT, SNEGSKA (reference sequence). CDR3 DNA sequence: TGCAGCCCCCAGGGGGCATATACTGAAGCTGTCTTT. Encoded protein: CSPQGAYTEAVF.

This clonotype was picked up a small number of times. The rearrangement joins TRBV3-1 to TRBJ2-3, with 7 nucleotides matching TRBD2. CDR3 length: 15 amino acids. V lost 0 bases to trimming and J lost 6 bases; unmatched junction nucleotides: 6. Germline V gives CDR1 LGHDT, CDR2 YNNKEL (reference sequence). The CDR3 region has the DNA TGTGCCAGCAGCCAAGATAGCGAGGGAGGGGATACGCAGTATTTT. Its protein product is CASSQDSEGGDTQYF.

V gene TRBV5-4 combines with J gene TRBJ1-1; 7 positions agree with TRBD1. Looked up from germline, CDR1 is SGHNT and CDR2 is YYREEE (reference sequence). This CDR3 has 15 residues. Trimming at V came to 4 bases and at J to 1 base, leaving 7 bases not matched to a gene. Here the CDR3 reads CASSPPNRGNTEAFF. The CDR3 region has the DNA TGTGCCAGCAGCCCGCCCAACAGGGGGAACACTGAAGCTTTCTTT.

This clonotype was detected a few times. The CDR3 sequence is CASSYAPQGGNEKLFF. CDR3 nucleotides: TGTGCCAGCAGTTACGCCCCTCAGGGGGGTAATGAAAAACTGTTTTTT. The J gene is TRBJ1-4, the V gene TRBV27, with TRBD1 matching over 7 bases. Germline V lookup: CDR1 MNHEY, CDR2 SMNVEV (reference sequence). V trimming: 4 bases; J trimming: 4 bases; junction bases outside the gene matches: 9. The CDR3 loop spans 16 amino acids.

This clonotype was picked up a small number of times. CDR3 sequence (DNA): TGCGCCAGCAGCTTGGCCTTTAGACAGGGGAATTCACCCCTCCACTTT. This gives the protein CASSLAFRQGNSPLHF. J is TRBJ1-6 and V is TRBV5-1, with 8 nucleotides matching TRBD1. V was pared by 0 bases and J by 7 bases, with 6 bases of the junction left unmatched. The V gene's germline CDR1 is SGHRS and CDR2 YFSETQ. This CDR3 comprises 16 residues.

Comment on this clonotype: This clone may be a read error of a much larger clone one base away. The chain couples TRBV7-2 to TRBJ1-3; tentative D call: TRBD1 (5 bases). The CDR3 is 14 amino acids. V lost 5 bases to trimming and J lost 9 bases, with 17 bases between them. Germline V gives CDR1 SGHTA, CDR2 FQGNSA. Here the CDR3 reads CASSLSWGRSTIYF. Here the CDR3 DNA reads TGTGCCAGCAGCCTGAGCTGGGGCCGGAGCACCATATATTTT.